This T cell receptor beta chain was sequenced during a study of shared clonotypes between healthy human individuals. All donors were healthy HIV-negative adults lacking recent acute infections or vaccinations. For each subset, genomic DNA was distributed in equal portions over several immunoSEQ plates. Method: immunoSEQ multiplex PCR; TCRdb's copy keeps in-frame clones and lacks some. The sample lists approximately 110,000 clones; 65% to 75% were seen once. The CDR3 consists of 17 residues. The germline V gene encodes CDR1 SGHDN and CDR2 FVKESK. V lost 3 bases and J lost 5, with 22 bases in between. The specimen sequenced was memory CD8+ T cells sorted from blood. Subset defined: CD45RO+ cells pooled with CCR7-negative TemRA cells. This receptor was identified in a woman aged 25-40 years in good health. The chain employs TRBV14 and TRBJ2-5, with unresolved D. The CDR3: CASSQAGRLSVRETQYF. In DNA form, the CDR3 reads TGTGCCAGCAGCCAGGCAGGACGGCTCTCGGTCCGGGAGACCCAGTACTTC.